A selection of T cell receptor beta chains follows, all from one sample in a study of blood T cell repertoires in COVID-19. Method: immunoSEQ multiplex PCR; TCRdb's copy keeps in-frame clones and lacks some. The sample carries about 240,000 clones, roughly nine tenths recorded once. Sequenced: peripheral blood. The receptors derive from a man aged 55 to 70 who had recovered from COVID-19. Each CDR3 is given with its conserved first and last residue. The D gene is left open where the match is weak. Expanded clones get a size class; other rows say once, few or many, or leave the size out.

cdr3_nt: TGTGCCAGCAGTCCCACCCCGGAACGGGGGAAAAACTATGGCTACACCTTC
cdr3_aa: CASSPTPERGKNYGYTF
j_call: TRBJ1-2
d_call: -
v_call: TRBV5-6
clone_size: -

cdr3_nt: TGCGCCAGCAGCTTGCAGGAGAACACTGAAGCTTTCTTT
cdr3_aa: CASSLQENTEAFF
j_call: TRBJ1-1
d_call: -
v_call: TRBV5-1
clone_size: once

cdr3_nt: TGTGCCAGCAACTCCCCGGGACAGTACAATGAGCAGTTCTTC
cdr3_aa: CASNSPGQYNEQFF
j_call: TRBJ2-1
d_call: TRBD1
v_call: TRBV6-5
clone_size: -

cdr3_nt: TGCGCCAGCAGCACCCGGGTGTTCGGGAATATGGGGTGGTACACCTTC
cdr3_aa: CASSTRVFGNMGWYTF
j_call: TRBJ1-2
d_call: -
v_call: TRBV5-1
clone_size: -

cdr3_nt: TGTGCCAGCAGTTGGCCCCTCCGGGCAGGGTGGCATCAAGACTATGGCTACACCTTC
cdr3_aa: CASSWPLRAGWHQDYGYTF
j_call: TRBJ1-2
d_call: -
v_call: TRBV28
clone_size: once

cdr3_nt: TGTGCCAGCAGCCACAGCCACAATGAGCAGTTCTTC
cdr3_aa: CASSHSHNEQFF
j_call: TRBJ2-1
d_call: -
v_call: TRBV7-9
clone_size: -

cdr3_nt: TGTGCCAGCCCCCGTGACAGGGTGATAGAAGCTTTCTTT
cdr3_aa: CASPRDRVIEAFF
j_call: TRBJ1-1
d_call: TRBD1
v_call: TRBV2
clone_size: -

cdr3_nt: TGTGCCACCAGACCCCAGTTGGCCCAGCGGGACACTGAAGCTTTCTTT
cdr3_aa: CATRPQLAQRDTEAFF
j_call: TRBJ1-1
d_call: -
v_call: TRBV15
clone_size: -

cdr3_nt: TGTGCCAGCAGTTTACGTCAGGTAGCTTTCTTT
cdr3_aa: CASSLRQVAFF
j_call: TRBJ1-1
d_call: -
v_call: TRBV12-3/TRBV12-4
clone_size: -

cdr3_nt: TGCGCCAGCAGCTTGAACGGGGGACCTCCGAATACGCAGTATTTT
cdr3_aa: CASSLNGGPPNTQYF
j_call: TRBJ2-3
d_call: -
v_call: TRBV5-1
clone_size: once

cdr3_nt: TGTGCCAGCAGCCCAAGACTTGGGGGGGTTGAAAAACTGTTTTTT
cdr3_aa: CASSPRLGGVEKLFF
j_call: TRBJ1-4
d_call: -
v_call: TRBV7-2
clone_size: -

cdr3_nt: TGTGCCAGCAGCGTAGTAGGAGGGGATCGAGGCACCGGGGAGCTGTTTTTT
cdr3_aa: CASSVVGGDRGTGELFF
j_call: TRBJ2-2
d_call: -
v_call: TRBV9
clone_size: -

cdr3_nt: TGTGCCAGCTCACCACCGAGGGCATCGAATGAAAAACTGTTTTTT
cdr3_aa: CASSPPRASNEKLFF
j_call: TRBJ1-4
d_call: -
v_call: TRBV18
clone_size: -

cdr3_nt: TGTGCCAGCAGCACCGGGACAGGGGGACTATACGAGCAGTACTTC
cdr3_aa: CASSTGTGGLYEQYF
j_call: TRBJ2-7
d_call: TRBD1
v_call: TRBV9
clone_size: once

cdr3_nt: TGCGCCAGCAGCGTCCAACAGGGCCAGAGTGAAAAACTGTTTTTT
cdr3_aa: CASSVQQGQSEKLFF
j_call: TRBJ1-4
d_call: -
v_call: TRBV5-1
clone_size: once

cdr3_nt: TGTGCCAGCTCAGAGTCTAGCGACTCCTACGAGCAGTACTTC
cdr3_aa: CASSESSDSYEQYF
j_call: TRBJ2-7
d_call: -
v_call: TRBV18
clone_size: few

cdr3_nt: TGTGCCAGCAGTCAGGACAGGGTCTCCTACGAGCAGTACTTC
cdr3_aa: CASSQDRVSYEQYF
j_call: TRBJ2-7
d_call: TRBD1
v_call: TRBV27
clone_size: -

cdr3_nt: TGTGCCGCCACAGGGACAGGGGGCGCGGGGGGCCCGCAGTATTTT
cdr3_aa: CAATGTGGAGGPQYF
j_call: TRBJ2-3
d_call: TRBD1
v_call: TRBV28
clone_size: -

cdr3_nt: TGTGCCAGCAGCTTAGCGATAGCGGGGGCCCAAGAGACCCAGTACTTC
cdr3_aa: CASSLAIAGAQETQYF
j_call: TRBJ2-5
d_call: TRBD2
v_call: TRBV5-4
clone_size: -

cdr3_nt: TGTGCCAGCAGACGGGGGGGGTCGCGGAATGAGCAGTTCTTC
cdr3_aa: CASRRGGSRNEQFF
j_call: TRBJ2-1
d_call: TRBD2
v_call: TRBV28
clone_size: -

cdr3_nt: TGTGCCAGCAGCGGAGGGGCCCCGGGTACGCAGTATTTT
cdr3_aa: CASSGGAPGTQYF
j_call: TRBJ2-3
d_call: -
v_call: TRBV25-1
clone_size: -

cdr3_nt: TGTGCCAGCAGCTTAGTGGCGCGGACAGACACCTACGAGCAGTACTTC
cdr3_aa: CASSLVARTDTYEQYF
j_call: TRBJ2-7
d_call: -
v_call: TRBV7-9
clone_size: -

cdr3_nt: TGTGCCAGCAGCCAGCTGCGGGGGGCGGGTGAGCAGTTCTTC
cdr3_aa: CASSQLRGAGEQFF
j_call: TRBJ2-1
d_call: TRBD2
v_call: TRBV3-1/TRBV3-2
clone_size: once

cdr3_nt: TGTGCCAGCAGTCGACAGGGTGGCAATCAGCCCCAGCATTTT
cdr3_aa: CASSRQGGNQPQHF
j_call: TRBJ1-5
d_call: TRBD1
v_call: TRBV6-5
clone_size: -

cdr3_nt: TGTGCCAGCAGCCCGGAACTCCCTCGGGTCTATGGCTACACCTTC
cdr3_aa: CASSPELPRVYGYTF
j_call: TRBJ1-2
d_call: -
v_call: TRBV5-6
clone_size: -

cdr3_nt: TGTGCCAGTAGTAGGCGGGCGGCTGGAAACACCATATATTTT
cdr3_aa: CASSRRAAGNTIYF
j_call: TRBJ1-3
d_call: -
v_call: TRBV19
clone_size: -

cdr3_nt: TGTGCCAGCAGCCAAGATCTTGACACATTCTATGGCTACACCTTC
cdr3_aa: CASSQDLDTFYGYTF
j_call: TRBJ1-2
d_call: -
v_call: TRBV4-2
clone_size: -

cdr3_nt: TGTGCCAGCTCACCACTGGGGCAGGGAAACACTGAAGCTTTCTTT
cdr3_aa: CASSPLGQGNTEAFF
j_call: TRBJ1-1
d_call: -
v_call: TRBV18
clone_size: -